The rows below give T cell receptor beta chains drawn from one sample of a study of long-term antiretroviral therapy in people with HIV. Sequencing used immunoSEQ multiplex PCR; TCRdb keeps in-frame clones, though not all of them. The sample includes 11,000 or so clones, roughly 80% of them seen just once. The material sequenced was unsorted PBMCs, taken 1.2 years after starting antiretroviral therapy. These receptors all come from a man between 40 and 49 years old with HIV. Each CDR3 is given with its conserved first and last residue. D genes are given only for firm matches. Clone size is given for some rows only: seen once, a few or many times, or a class if the clone is expanded.

j_gene	d_gene	v_gene	len	abundance	CDR3nt	CDR3aa
TRBJ1-2	-	TRBV4-1	14	-	TGCGCCAGCAGCCAAGACGACAGGAACTATGGCTACACCTTC	CASSQDDRNYGYTF
TRBJ2-1	-	TRBV11-2	13	-	TGTGCCAGCAGCTTAGGACTAACCGCGGAGCAGTTCTTC	CASSLGLTAEQFF
TRBJ2-3	TRBD2	TRBV7-3	17	-	TGTGCCAGCAGCTTAAGGGGGACTAGCGCGGACACAGATACGCAGTATTTT	CASSLRGTSADTDTQYF
TRBJ1-3	TRBD1	TRBV7-8	18	-	TGTGCCAGCAGCTTAAGGGACAGGGTCGAACACTCTGGAAACACCATATATTTT	CASSLRDRVEHSGNTIYF
TRBJ1-1	-	TRBV10-1	15	-	TGCGCCGGCAATACTCCGTGGGGGGCATTTGCTGAAGCTTTCTTT	CAGNTPWGAFAEAFF
TRBJ1-3	TRBD1	TRBV2	16	-	TGTGCCAGCAGTGGCTCAGGGGGTTACTCTGGAAACACCATATATTTT	CASSGSGGYSGNTIYF
TRBJ1-1	TRBD1	TRBV5-1	18	-	TGCGCCAGCAGCTTGCTAAGTGTTAGGCAGGGGGCGAACACTGAAGCTTTCTTT	CASSLLSVRQGANTEAFF
TRBJ1-5	-	TRBV5-6	13	few	TGTGCCAGCAGCTTGATACAGGCTCAGCCCCAGCATTTT	CASSLIQAQPQHF
TRBJ1-3	TRBD1	TRBV2	16	few	TGTGCCAGCAGCGCGGGACAGTCCGTAACTGGAAACACCATATATTTT	CASSAGQSVTGNTIYF
TRBJ1-1	-	TRBV6-6	14	-	TGTGCCAGCAGTACTCGACCTGGGGACACTGAAGCTTTCTTT	CASSTRPGDTEAFF
TRBJ2-7	-	TRBV6-5	13	-	TGTGCCAGCAGCCGGGACATTTCCTACGAGCAGTACTTC	CASSRDISYEQYF
TRBJ1-2	-	TRBV30	14	once	TGTGCCTGGAGTCTGACAGGTCTAAACTTTGGCTACACCTTC	CAWSLTGLNFGYTF
TRBJ2-1	-	TRBV5-1	15	-	TGCGCCAGCAGCTTCCAGGAGACGTCATACAATGAGCAGTTCTTC	CASSFQETSYNEQFF
TRBJ2-3	TRBD2	TRBV11-2	15	-	TGTGCCAGCAGTCAAGCCCTAGCGGGTCCAGATACGCAGTATTTT	CASSQALAGPDTQYF
TRBJ2-1	TRBD2	TRBV6-1	16	-	TGTGCCAGCAGTGTCGAATCTCGCGGGGGGGCCAATGAGCAGTTCTTC	CASSVESRGGANEQFF
TRBJ1-1	-	TRBV13	15	-	TGTGCCAGCAGCTTACTACACCCTTTGAACACTGAAGCTTTCTTT	CASSLLHPLNTEAFF
TRBJ1-5	-	TRBV19	14	-	TGTGCCAGTAGTCCTTTCGGGGGGAATCAGCCCCAGCATTTT	CASSPFGGNQPQHF
TRBJ2-7	TRBD1	TRBV30	12	-	TGTGCCTGGTCTGACAGGGGGGCAGTGCAGTACTTC	CAWSDRGAVQYF
TRBJ2-2	TRBD2	TRBV28	11	-	TGTGCCAGCAGGGGAGGGCGGGAGCTGTTTTTT	CASRGGRELFF
TRBJ1-1	-	TRBV6-8	11	-	TGTGCCAGCATTAGAGATAGTGAAGCTTTCTTT	CASIRDSEAFF